The 7 T cell receptor beta chains listed next were all sequenced from one sample in a study of T cells in Graves' hyperthyroidism and ophthalmopathy. Researchers took RNA transcripts and amplified the TCR beta CDR3 regions from them. During a first-round RT-PCR of the TCR CDR3, the HTBI primer set was used. TCRdb independently ran MiXCR on the multiplex PCR reads; one entry per CDR3 protein. The sample gives some 400,000 distinct CDR3 sequences, 19% of which show up once; around 3.6% is in the top ten. The sample was blood. These receptors all come from a woman aged 18-30 years with Graves' hyperthyroidism.

The chain recombines TRBV12-3 or TRBV12-4 with TRBJ1-1; D is perhaps TRBD1 (6 bases). This CDR3 is built from 13 residues. V lost 6 bases and J 2 bases, leaving 10 bases between the germline ends. The CDR3 DNA reads TGTGCCAGCAGACCGGACAGTAACACTGAAGCTTTCTTT. This sequence encodes CASRPDSNTEAFF.

This clonotype was counted at least ten times. J is TRBJ1-2 and V is TRBV4-1; D uncertain. Trimming cost V 1 base and J 0 bases, with 12 bases left between them. Germline CDR1 MGHRA, CDR2 YSYEKL. The length of the CDR3 is 16 residues. CDR3 nucleotide sequence: TGCGCCAGCAGCCAAGGCGATCGGAGTCCTAACTATGGCTACACCTTC. This translates into CASSQGDRSPNYGYTF.

This clonotype has ten or more counts. A much more abundant neighbour one base away suggests this may be a read error. This rearrangement joins TRBV6-2 or TRBV6-3 to TRBJ2-5, with D perhaps given as TRBD1 or TRBD2 (5 bases each). V shed 4 bases and J shed 3 bases, with 12 bases lying between them. From germline, CDR1 is MNHEY and CDR2 SVGEGT. The CDR3 sequence is 14 residues long. The CDR3 DNA sequence: TGTGCCAGCAGTTCATCCGGGGCAAAAGAGACCCAGTACTTC. Its protein is CASSSSGAKETQYF.

This clonotype was observed many times. The chain recombines TRBV11-2 with TRBJ2-7; 7 positions match TRBD2. This CDR3 has 14 residues. V lost 5 bases, J lost 3 bases, and 7 bases stayed unmatched. CDR1 and CDR2 from the germline V gene are SGHAT and FQNNGV. CDR3 coding DNA: TGTGCCAGCAGCCCCAATTCGGGGGGCTACGAGCAGTACTTC. The encoded protein is CASSPNSGGYEQYF. The entire variable domain, with the rest obtained from reference TRBV11-2 and TRBJ2-7, is as follows: EAGVAQSPRYKIIEKRQSVAFWCNPISGHATLYWYQQILGQGPKLLIQFQNNGVVDDSQLPKDRFSAERLKGVDSTLKIQPAKLEDSAVYLCASSPNSGGYEQYFGPGTRLTVT.

This clonotype came up a few times. The chain combines TRBV18 with TRBJ1-4; D is undetermined. V was pared by 3 bases and J by 6 bases, with 14 bases between. This CDR3 is 15 amino acids long. The V gene's germline CDR1 is KGHSH and CDR2 LQKENI. The CDR3 loop is CASSPYPRPDEKLFF. CDR3 in DNA: TGTGCCAGCTCACCTTACCCACGACCGGATGAAAAACTGTTTTTT.

This clonotype was seen at least ten times. This rearrangement joins TRBV19 to TRBJ1-2, with D uncertain. V was clipped by 6 bases and J by 1 base, with 12 bases between them. The germline V gene encodes CDR1 LNHDA and CDR2 SQIVND (reference sequence). The CDR3 totals 14 residues. The CDR3 sequence: CASSHGRNNYGYTF. CDR3 DNA sequence: TGTGCCAGTAGCCATGGGCGCAATAACTATGGCTACACCTTC.

This clonotype has at least ten counts. The chain uses TRBV20-1 and TRBJ2-5, with 8 bases fitting TRBD2. V gave up 5 bases and J gave up 5 bases; unmatched junction bases: 4. The CDR3 sequence is 12 residues long. Germline CDR1 and CDR2: DFQATT and SNEGSKA (reference sequence). CDR3 DNA sequence: TGCAGTGCTGGTAGCGGGGATGAGACCCAGTACTTC. Its protein product is CSAGSGDETQYF.